Listed below are T cell receptor beta chains from one sample, sequenced in a study of T-cell reconstitution after alpha-beta-depleted transplantation in children. TCRdb reanalysed the PCR reads using MiXCR and keeps one entry per CDR3 protein. The sample includes about 210,000 distinct CDR3 sequences, under 20% of them seen just once. The sequencing used PBMCs, mostly from graft donor cells, collected 360 days after TCRalphabeta/CD19-depleted stem cell transplant. These TCRs come from a male patient aged 2 to 9 who had a stem cell transplant for acute lymphoblastic leukemia, so the T cells may come from the graft donor. Each CDR3 is given with its conserved first and last residue. The D gene is left open where the match is weak. Expanded clones get a size class; other rows say once, few or many, or leave the size out.

TRBV18	TRBJ2-3	.	many	CASSPERRLTDTQYF	TGTGCCAGCTCACCCGAGCGGAGATTAACAGATACGCAGTATTTT
TRBV19	TRBJ2-1	TRBD2	few	CATKVGGNVPYNEQFF	TGTGCCACCAAGGTCGGGGGGAACGTCCCCTACAATGAGCAGTTCTTC
TRBV27	TRBJ1-2	.	few	CASSLSGARKDGYTF	TGTGCCAGCAGTTTATCAGGGGCGAGGAAAGATGGCTACACCTTC
TRBV11-3	TRBJ2-1	.	many	CASSLASNNEQFF	TGTGCCAGCAGCTTAGCCTCTAATAATGAGCAGTTCTTC
TRBV9	TRBJ2-7	.	.	CASSVDRGSSYEQYF	TGTGCCAGCAGCGTAGACCGCGGGTCCTCCTACGAGCAGTACTTC
TRBV12-5	TRBJ1-4	.	few	CASAKGAWSEKLFF	TGTGCTAGTGCGAAGGGAGCGTGGAGTGAAAAACTGTTTTTT
TRBV5-6	TRBJ2-5	TRBD2	few	CASSLRTSGAGVTQYF	TGTGCCAGCAGCCTGCGGACTAGCGGGGCTGGGGTGACCCAGTACTTC
TRBV20-1	TRBJ1-5	.	.	CSARDTAGGWQPQHF	TGCAGTGCTAGAGATACGGCAGGAGGGTGGCAGCCCCAGCATTTT
TRBV10-2	TRBJ1-1	.	.	CASSEQANTEAFF	TGCGCCAGCAGTGAACAGGCAAACACTGAAGCTTTCTTT
TRBV7-9	TRBJ1-3	.	few	CASNRAGRDGNTIYF	TGTGCCAGCAATCGGGCCGGGAGGGATGGAAACACCATATATTTT
TRBV4-2	TRBJ1-1	TRBD1	.	CASSTRDRGGAMNTEAFF	TGTGCCAGCAGCACCCGGGACAGGGGAGGGGCAATGAACACTGAAGCTTTCTTT
TRBV10-3	TRBJ2-3	TRBD2	few	CAISEGLAGADTQYF	TGTGCCATCAGTGAGGGACTAGCGGGGGCAGATACGCAGTATTTT
TRBV11-2	TRBJ2-4	.	.	CASSFMNREGLAKNIQYF	TGTGCCAGCAGCTTTATGAACAGGGAAGGACTAGCCAAAAACATTCAGTACTTC
TRBV11-2	TRBJ1-1	.	few	CASRGLGRENTEAFF	TGTGCCAGCAGAGGGCTGGGACGGGAGAACACTGAAGCTTTCTTT
TRBV6-5	TRBJ2-5	TRBD2	many	CASSYGGGGVQETQYF	TGTGCCAGCAGTTATGGGGGCGGGGGGGTCCAAGAGACCCAGTACTTC
TRBV20-1	TRBJ2-3	TRBD2	few	CSAERGRTDTQYF	TGCAGTGCTGAGCGGGGGCGCACAGATACGCAGTATTTT
TRBV24-1	TRBJ2-1	.	.	CATSDARPTYNEQFF	TGTGCCACCAGTGACGCTAGGCCCACCTACAATGAGCAGTTCTTC
TRBV5-1	TRBJ2-7	TRBD2	few	CASSKGLQYEQYF	TGCGCCAGCAGCAAGGGACTACAATACGAGCAGTACTTC
TRBV4-3	TRBJ1-5	.	few	CASSQDFWRYNQPQHF	TGCGCCAGCAGCCAGGACTTTTGGAGGTACAATCAGCCCCAGCATTTT
TRBV18	TRBJ2-7	.	few	CASSLRDKPYEQYF	TGTGCCAGCTCACTCCGGGACAAGCCCTACGAGCAGTACTTC
TRBV27	TRBJ2-1	TRBD2	.	CASSMTSGGAVWENEEFF	TGTGCCAGCAGTATGACTAGCGGGGGGGCCGTCTGGGAAAATGAGGAGTTCTTC
TRBV7-8	TRBJ2-5	.	few	CASSPRAVRETQYF	TGTGCCAGCAGCCCGCGGGCAGTTAGAGAGACCCAGTACTTC
TRBV4-1	TRBJ2-1	TRBD2	few	CASSQDTSGESSYNEQFF	TGCGCCAGCAGCCAAGATACTAGCGGGGAGAGCTCCTACAATGAGCAGTTCTTC
TRBV15	TRBJ1-1	.	few	CATSRDLGGFPTMNTEAFF	TGTGCCACCAGCAGAGATCTCGGGGGGTTCCCGACCATGAACACTGAAGCTTTCTTT
TRBV7-8	TRBJ1-4	TRBD1	many	CASSIGTGASAEKLFF	TGTGCCAGCAGCATAGGGACAGGGGCGTCCGCTGAAAAACTGTTTTTT
TRBV5-5	TRBJ1-6	.	.	CASSYGQLGGSPLHF	TGTGCCAGCAGCTACGGACAGTTAGGGGGTTCACCCCTCCACTTT
TRBV7-2	TRBJ1-4	.	.	CASSSSGDVNEKLFF	TGTGCCAGCAGTTCCTCAGGGGACGTTAATGAAAAACTGTTTTTT
TRBV27	TRBJ2-3	.	.	CASSLSGYTDTQYF	TGTGCCAGCAGTTTATCGGGTTACACAGATACGCAGTATTTT
TRBV20-1	TRBJ1-1	.	.	CNVQSVQNTEAFF	TGCAACGTTCAGTCGGTCCAGAACACTGAAGCTTTCTTT
TRBV20-1	TRBJ1-1	.	.	CSARDLGGAEAFF	TGCAGTGCTAGAGATCTTGGAGGAGCTGAAGCTTTCTTT
TRBV28	TRBJ2-3	.	few	CASSFGQGPDTQYF	TGTGCCAGCAGTTTCGGTCAGGGGCCAGATACGCAGTATTTT
TRBV2	TRBJ2-3	.	.	CASREGVLADTQYF	TGTGCCAGCAGGGAGGGGGTGCTGGCAGATACGCAGTATTTT
TRBV7-2	TRBJ1-1	.	few	CASSYLTGMNTEAFF	TGTGCCAGCAGCTATCTAACAGGCATGAACACTGAAGCTTTCTTT
TRBV20-1	TRBJ2-7	.	.	CSARGPAVWEQYF	TGCAGTGCTAGAGGCCCAGCTGTGTGGGAGCAGTACTTC
TRBV15	TRBJ2-7	.	many	CATSSVQGARDGEQYF	TGTGCCACCAGCAGCGTTCAGGGCGCCAGAGATGGCGAGCAGTACTTC
TRBV27	TRBJ2-3	.	.	CASSPPTEDTQYF	TGTGCCAGCAGTCCCCCGACAGAAGATACGCAGTATTTT
TRBV7-2	TRBJ2-6	.	.	CASSFGSSGANVLTF	TGTGCCAGCAGCTTCGGTAGCTCTGGGGCCAACGTCCTGACTTTC
TRBV4-2	TRBJ2-7	TRBD1	.	CASSQVPLLDRVHPYEQYF	TGTGCCAGCAGCCAGGTTCCCCTGCTCGACAGGGTTCATCCCTACGAGCAGTACTTC
TRBV18	TRBJ2-3	TRBD2	.	CASSPYPTSGGARGTDTQYF	TGTGCCAGCTCCCCCTACCCTACTAGCGGGGGGGCGAGAGGTACAGATACGCAGTATTTT
TRBV18	TRBJ1-5	.	few	CASSPGPNQPQHF	TGTGCCAGCTCACCAGGGCCGAATCAGCCCCAGCATTTT
TRBV27	TRBJ2-5	.	.	CASSLGGMETQYF	TGTGCCAGCAGTTTAGGAGGGATGGAGACCCAGTACTTC
TRBV12-3/TRBV12-4	TRBJ2-7	TRBD1	few	CASRKTGGLYEQYF	TGTGCCAGCAGAAAGACAGGGGGCCTTTACGAGCAGTACTTC
TRBV7-9	TRBJ1-2	.	few	CASSSQWAGDGYTF	TGTGCCAGCAGCTCCCAGTGGGCAGGGGACGGCTACACCTTC
TRBV10-3	TRBJ1-4	.	.	CAISETEDFNEKLFF	TGTGCCATCAGTGAGACCGAGGACTTTAATGAAAAACTGTTTTTT
TRBV5-1	TRBJ2-2	.	many	CASSAGQHTGELFF	TGCGCCAGCAGCGCGGGACAGCACACCGGGGAGCTGTTTTTT
TRBV11-1	TRBJ1-2	TRBD1	.	CASSSRDRIGYTF	TGTGCCAGCAGCTCCCGGGACAGAATCGGCTACACCTTC
TRBV12-3/TRBV12-4	TRBJ1-2	TRBD1	.	CASSSSGTGVNYGYTF	TGTGCCAGCAGCTCCTCCGGGACAGGGGTGAACTATGGCTACACCTTC
TRBV12-3/TRBV12-4	TRBJ2-1	.	few	CASSLRRDGDEQFF	TGTGCCAGCAGTTTAAGGCGGGATGGCGATGAGCAGTTCTTC
TRBV11-2	TRBJ2-3	.	few	CASSSGTEWKIAHITDTQYF	TGTGCCAGCAGCTCAGGGACGGAGTGGAAGATTGCCCATATCACAGATACGCAGTATTTT
TRBV5-1	TRBJ2-5	.	.	CASSRQVPWETQYF	TGCGCCAGCAGCCGACAGGTCCCATGGGAGACCCAGTACTTC
TRBV7-6	TRBJ1-1	.	many	CASSLDGGTEAFF	TGTGCCAGCAGCTTAGATGGAGGCACTGAAGCTTTCTTT